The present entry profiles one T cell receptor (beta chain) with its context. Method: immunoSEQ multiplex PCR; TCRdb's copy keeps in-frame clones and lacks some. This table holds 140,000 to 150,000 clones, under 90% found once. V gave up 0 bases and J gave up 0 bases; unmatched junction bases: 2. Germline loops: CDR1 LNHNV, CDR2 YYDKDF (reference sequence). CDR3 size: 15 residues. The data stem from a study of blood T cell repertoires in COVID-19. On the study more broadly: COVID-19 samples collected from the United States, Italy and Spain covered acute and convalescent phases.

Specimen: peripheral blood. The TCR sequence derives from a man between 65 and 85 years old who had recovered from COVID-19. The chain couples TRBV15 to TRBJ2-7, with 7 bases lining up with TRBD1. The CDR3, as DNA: TGTGCCACCAGCAGAGATCCAGGGGGCTCCTACGAGCAGTACTTC. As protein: CATSRDPGGSYEQYF.